Below, 13 T cell receptor beta chains from the same sample are listed, as sequenced in a study of siplizumab effects on memory and regulatory T cells. Clones were read by immunoSEQ multiplex PCR, and TCRdb kept only the in-frame ones, dropping some. The sample has about 100,000 clones, approximately 93% seen once. Sequencing was performed on Tregs sorted from blood. The receptors shown here come from a human donor in good health.

The V call is TRBV30, the J call TRBJ2-5, with D possibly being TRBD2 (7 bases). Germline CDR1 is GTSNPN and CDR2 is SVGIG (reference sequence). The CDR3 spans 15 residues. Between the trimmed V and J ends, which lost 3 bases and 7 bases, there was a span of 21 bases. CDR3 region: CAWSSGGGPRGTQYF. The CDR3, as DNA: TGTGCCTGGAGCTCGGGGGGCGGGCCAAGGGGGACCCAGTACTTC.

The chain carries TRBV7-2 and TRBJ1-6; tentative D call: TRBD1 (5 bases). This CDR3 comprises 18 residues. Germline loops: CDR1 SGHTA, CDR2 FQGNSA. V was trimmed by 2 bases and J by 14 bases, leaving 28 bases between them. The CDR3 region has the DNA TGTGCCAGCAGCTTACGTCCTGTGGGGACGGTTTTCCCCCCGTCCCTCCACTTT. The encoded protein is CASSLRPVGTVFPPSLHF.

This clone was seen a single time. At one end the junction does not follow the germline gene, possibly because of a read error. J is TRBJ1-2 and V is TRBV6-1; D not certain. The CDR3 extends over 15 amino acids. Germline V gene data show CDR1 as MNHNS and CDR2 as SASEGT. In nucleotides, the CDR3 is TGTGCCAGCAGCGAAGAGGGAAAGGGTCGTGGGGGCTACACCTTC. Protein product: CASSEEGKGRGGYTF.

The chain combines TRBV7-2 with TRBJ2-7; no definite D call. V gave up 0 bases and J gave up 3 bases, with 12 bases separating them. The CDR3 extends over 15 amino acids. Germline CDR1 and CDR2: SGHTA and FQGNSA. This CDR3 is CASSLAPQLVYEQYF. The CDR3, as DNA: TGTGCCAGCAGCTTAGCGCCCCAGTTGGTCTACGAGCAGTACTTC.

V gene TRBV5-6 combines with J gene TRBJ1-2, with 9 bases matching TRBD1. V was clipped by 4 bases and J by 4 bases; unmatched bases: 8. The CDR3 consists of 15 residues. The V gene's germline CDR1 is SGHDT and CDR2 YYEEEE. The CDR3 DNA sequence: TGTGCCAGCAGCCCCGGGACAGGGTCTGGCTATGGCTACACCTTC. Translation: CASSPGTGSGYGYTF.

V usage is TRBV5-1 and J usage is TRBJ1-3; no clear D. Looked up from germline, CDR1 is SGHRS and CDR2 is YFSETQ. With 5 bases removed from V and 1 base from J, the gap between germline ends came to 10 bases. This CDR3 comprises 14 residues. The CDR3 DNA is TGCGCCAGCAGTTCCGCTACTTCTGGAAACACCATATATTTT. Encoded protein: CASSSATSGNTIYF. The whole variable domain, remainder taken from reference TRBV5-1 and TRBJ1-3, is KAGVTQTPRYLIKTRGQQVTLSCSPISGHRSVSWYQQTPGQGLQFLFEYFSETQRNKGNFPGRFSGRQFSNSRSEMNVSTLELGDSALYLCASSSATSGNTIYFGEGSWLTVV.

The chain carries TRBV27 and TRBJ2-7, with a tentative D call TRBD1 (7 bases). Looked up from germline, CDR1 is MNHEY and CDR2 is SMNVEV (reference sequence). The germline V and J ends were trimmed by 5 bases and 4 bases, with 24 bases remaining between them. This CDR3 region has 17 residues. The CDR3 nucleotides are TGTGCCAGCAGTCCCCACCGGGGGTTAGGGGGCTCTTACGAGCAGTACTTC. Translated: CASSPHRGLGGSYEQYF.

This chain uses TRBV18 with TRBJ2-7; 11 bases are shared with TRBD2. After removal of 6 bases from V and 6 bases from J, the junction contained 4 bases not matched to a gene. The CDR3 has 13 amino acids. Germline loops: CDR1 KGHSH, CDR2 LQKENI. The CDR3: CASSLGLAAEQYF. The CDR3 DNA is TGTGCCAGCTCGCTGGGACTAGCGGCCGAGCAGTACTTC.

This rearrangement joins TRBV11-2 to TRBJ2-1, with no clear D. Germline CDR1 and CDR2: SGHAT and FQNNGV. The CDR3 is made up of 17 amino acids. Trimming removed 5 bases from V and 2 bases from J, with 19 bases in between. The CDR3 here is CASSLRRESQTYNEQFF. The CDR3 region has the DNA TGTGCCAGCAGCCTCCGCCGAGAAAGCCAGACCTACAATGAGCAGTTCTTC. Variable domain in full (rest from reference TRBV11-2 and TRBJ2-1): EAGVAQSPRYKIIEKRQSVAFWCNPISGHATLYWYQQILGQGPKLLIQFQNNGVVDDSQLPKDRFSAERLKGVDSTLKIQPAKLEDSAVYLCASSLRRESQTYNEQFFGPGTRLTVL.

Only one count was recorded for this clone. CDR3 amino acids: CASSLVLAGANTGELFF. CDR3 nucleotide sequence: TGCGCCAGCAGCTTGGTCCTAGCGGGGGCGAACACCGGGGAGCTGTTTTTT. This chain links TRBV5-1 with TRBJ2-2, with TRBD2 matching 10 bases. The germline gives CDR1 SGHRS, CDR2 YFSETQ. J lost 0 bases, V lost 0 bases, and 2 bases had no gene match. The CDR3 has 17 residues.

The J gene is TRBJ2-7, the V gene TRBV11-2; D is uncertain. The CDR3 loop spans 12 amino acids. The V end was cut by 5 bases, the J end by 1 base, with 6 bases between. CDR1 and CDR2 (germline): SGHAT, FQNNGV. CDR3 in amino acids: CASSRNSYEQYF. CDR3 sequence (DNA): TGTGCCAGCAGCCGCAATTCCTACGAGCAGTACTTC. Full variable domain (missing parts from reference TRBV11-2 and TRBJ2-7): EAGVAQSPRYKIIEKRQSVAFWCNPISGHATLYWYQQILGQGPKLLIQFQNNGVVDDSQLPKDRFSAERLKGVDSTLKIQPAKLEDSAVYLCASSRNSYEQYFGPGTRLTVT.

The chain joins TRBV15 to TRBJ2-1; no firm D call. The germline gives CDR1 LNHNV, CDR2 YYDKDF (reference sequence). Trimming cost V 0 bases and J 4 bases, with 4 bases left between them. This CDR3 comprises 13 residues. The CDR3 bases are TGTGCCACCAGCAGAGAGGGTTACAATGAGCAGTTCTTC. This gives the protein CATSREGYNEQFF. The full variable domain, in which reference TRBV15 and TRBJ2-1 provide the parts outside the CDR3, is DAMVIQNPRYQVTQFGKPVTLSCSQTLNHNVMYWYQQKSSQAPKLLFHYYDKDFNNEADTPDNFQSRRPNTSFCFLDIRSPGLGDTAMYLCATSREGYNEQFFGPGTRLTVL.

The genes are TRBV14 and TRBJ1-1, with D perhaps matching TRBD1 (6 bases). The V end lost 4 bases, the J end lost 7 bases, and 19 bases lay between the germline ends. CDR1 SGHDN and CDR2 FVKESK come from the germline V gene. This CDR3 has 15 amino acids. The CDR3 spells CASSRTTGFEGEAFF. The CDR3 DNA sequence: TGTGCCAGCAGCCGAACCACAGGGTTCGAAGGTGAAGCTTTCTTT. Full variable domain (outside the CDR3, taken from reference TRBV14 and TRBJ1-1): EAGVTQFPSHSVIEKGQTVTLRCDPISGHDNLYWYRRVMGKEIKFLLHFVKESKQDESGMPNNRFLAERTGGTYSTLKVQPAELEDSGVYFCASSRTTGFEGEAFFGQGTRLTVV.